This TCR beta chain was identified during a study of blood T cell repertoires in COVID-19. On the study more broadly: Specimens from acute and convalescent COVID-19 originated in the United States, Italy and Spain. Sample material is recorded as cDNA or gDNA derived from T cells, B-cell-depleted T cells, or PBMCs.

Per the authors' pipeline: Nucleated cell counts were estimated from reference gene primer amplification. Data came from immunoSEQ multiplex PCR; TCRdb stores just in-frame clones and leaves some out. V and J calls and clone size are as listed in that table; D and trimming were resolved from the DNA. The table includes 150,000 to 200,000 clones, about nine tenths detected once. Germline assignment: CDR1 SNHLY and CDR2 FYNNEI. Trimming cost V 6 bases and J 2 bases; bases outside gene matches: 6. The CDR3 sequence is 14 residues long. The sequence was collected from a man aged 18 to 30 who had recovered from COVID-19. This chain links TRBV2 with TRBJ2-7; 8 bases are shared with TRBD2. Sequencing was done on a sample of peripheral blood. The CDR3 loop reads CASRSGTRAYEQYF. DNA of the CDR3: TGTGCCAGCAGATCCGGGACTAGAGCCTACGAGCAGTACTTC. Full variable domain (missing parts from reference TRBV2 and TRBJ2-7): EPEVTQTPSHQVTQMGQEVILRCVPISNHLYFYWYRQILGQKVEFLVSFYNNEISEKSEIFDDQFSVERPDGSNFTLKIRSTKLEDSAMYFCASRSGTRAYEQYFGPGTRLTVT.